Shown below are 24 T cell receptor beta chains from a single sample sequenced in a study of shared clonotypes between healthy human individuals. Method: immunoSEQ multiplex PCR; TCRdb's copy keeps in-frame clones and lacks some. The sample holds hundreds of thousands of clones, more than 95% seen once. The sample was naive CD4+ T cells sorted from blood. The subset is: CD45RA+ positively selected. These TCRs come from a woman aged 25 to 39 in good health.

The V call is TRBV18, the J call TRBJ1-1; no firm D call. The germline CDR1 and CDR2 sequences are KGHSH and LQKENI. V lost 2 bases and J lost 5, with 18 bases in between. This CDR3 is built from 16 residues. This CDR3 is CASSPGKRTDGTEAFF. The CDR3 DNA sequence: TGTGCCAGCTCACCAGGAAAAAGGACGGATGGGACTGAAGCTTTCTTT.

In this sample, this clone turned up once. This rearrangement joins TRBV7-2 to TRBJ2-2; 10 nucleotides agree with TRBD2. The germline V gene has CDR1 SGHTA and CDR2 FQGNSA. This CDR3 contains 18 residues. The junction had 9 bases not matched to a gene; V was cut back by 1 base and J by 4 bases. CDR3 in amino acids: CASSLVLAGVASTGELFF. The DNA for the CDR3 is TGTGCCAGCAGCTTAGTGCTAGCGGGAGTGGCGAGCACCGGGGAGCTGTTTTTT. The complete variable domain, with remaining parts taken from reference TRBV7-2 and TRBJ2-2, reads GAGVSQSPSNKVTEKGKDVELRCDPISGHTALYWYRQSLGQGLEFLIYFQGNSAPDKSGLPSDRFSAERTGGSVSTLTIQRTQQEDSAVYLCASSLVLAGVASTGELFFGEGSRLTVL.

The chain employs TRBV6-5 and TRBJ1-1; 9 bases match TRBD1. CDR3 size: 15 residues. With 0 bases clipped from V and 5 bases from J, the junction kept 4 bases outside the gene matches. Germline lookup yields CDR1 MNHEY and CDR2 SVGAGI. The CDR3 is CASSYSGQGRTEAFF. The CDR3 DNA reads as TGTGCCAGCAGTTACTCTGGACAGGGGAGAACTGAAGCTTTCTTT.

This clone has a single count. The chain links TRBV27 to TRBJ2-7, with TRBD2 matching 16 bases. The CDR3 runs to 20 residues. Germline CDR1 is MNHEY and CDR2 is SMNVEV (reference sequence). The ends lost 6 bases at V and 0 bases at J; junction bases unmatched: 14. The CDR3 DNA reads TGTGCCAGCAGACTTAACCCCCCGGGACTAGCGGGAGGGCTCTCCTACGAGCAGTACTTC. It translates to CASRLNPPGLAGGLSYEQYF.

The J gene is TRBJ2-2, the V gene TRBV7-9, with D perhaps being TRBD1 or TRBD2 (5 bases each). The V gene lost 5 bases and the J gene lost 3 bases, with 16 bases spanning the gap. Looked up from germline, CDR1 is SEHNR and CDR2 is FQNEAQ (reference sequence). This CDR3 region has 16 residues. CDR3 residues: CASSPRFRGDTGELFF. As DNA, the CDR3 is TGTGCCAGCAGCCCCCGGTTTCGGGGCGACACCGGGGAGCTGTTTTTT.

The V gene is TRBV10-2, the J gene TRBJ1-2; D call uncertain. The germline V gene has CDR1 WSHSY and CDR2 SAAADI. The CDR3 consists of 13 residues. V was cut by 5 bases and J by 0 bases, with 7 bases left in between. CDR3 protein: CASSPGPNYGYTF. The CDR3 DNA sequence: TGCGCCAGCAGTCCGGGTCCTAACTATGGCTACACCTTC.

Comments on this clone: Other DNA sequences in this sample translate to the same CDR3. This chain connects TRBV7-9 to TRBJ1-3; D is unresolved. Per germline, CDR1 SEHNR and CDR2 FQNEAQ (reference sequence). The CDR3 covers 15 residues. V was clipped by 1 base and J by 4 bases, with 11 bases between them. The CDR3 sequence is CASSLVRGSGNTIYF. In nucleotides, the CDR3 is TGTGCCAGCAGCTTAGTCCGAGGGTCAGGAAACACCATATATTTT.

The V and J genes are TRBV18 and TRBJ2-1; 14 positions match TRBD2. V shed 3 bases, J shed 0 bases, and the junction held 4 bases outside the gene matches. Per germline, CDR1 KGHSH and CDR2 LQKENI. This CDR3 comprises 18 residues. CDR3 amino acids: CASSPGLAGGPSYNEQFF. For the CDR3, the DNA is TGTGCCAGCTCACCCGGACTAGCGGGAGGACCCTCCTACAATGAGCAGTTCTTC.

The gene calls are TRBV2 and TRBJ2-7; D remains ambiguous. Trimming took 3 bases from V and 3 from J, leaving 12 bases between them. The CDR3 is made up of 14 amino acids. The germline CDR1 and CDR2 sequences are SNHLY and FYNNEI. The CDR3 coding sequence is TGTGCCAGCAGTGATACTGAGAGCCACTACGAGCAGTACTTC. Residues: CASSDTESHYEQYF.

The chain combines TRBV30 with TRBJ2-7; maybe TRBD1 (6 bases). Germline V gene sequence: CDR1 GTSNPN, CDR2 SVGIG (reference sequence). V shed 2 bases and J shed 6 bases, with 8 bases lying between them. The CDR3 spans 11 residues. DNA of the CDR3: TGTGCCTGGAGTTACAGGGCCGAGCAGTACTTC. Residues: CAWSYRAEQYF.

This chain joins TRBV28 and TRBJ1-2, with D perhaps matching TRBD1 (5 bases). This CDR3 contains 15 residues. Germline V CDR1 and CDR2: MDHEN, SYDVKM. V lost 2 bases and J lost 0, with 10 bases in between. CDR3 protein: CASSLPARANYGYTF. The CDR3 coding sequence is TGTGCCAGCAGTTTACCGGCCAGGGCTAACTATGGCTACACCTTC.

DNA of the CDR3: TGTGCCAGCAGCCTCTATAGCCTAAGCTCCTACAATGAGCAGTTCTTC. It translates to CASSLYSLSSYNEQFF. The chain is built from TRBV7-2 and TRBJ2-1; D is unresolved. Trimming took 5 bases from V and 0 from J, leaving 14 bases between them. Germline V gene data show CDR1 as SGHTA and CDR2 as FQGNSA. This CDR3 has 16 residues.

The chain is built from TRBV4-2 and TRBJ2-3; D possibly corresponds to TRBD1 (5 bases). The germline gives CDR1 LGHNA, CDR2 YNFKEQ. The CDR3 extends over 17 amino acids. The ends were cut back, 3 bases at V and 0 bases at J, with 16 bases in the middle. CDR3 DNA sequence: TGTGCCAGCAGCCAGCCCGAGCGACAGCCTAGCACAGATACGCAGTATTTT. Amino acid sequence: CASSQPERQPSTDTQYF.

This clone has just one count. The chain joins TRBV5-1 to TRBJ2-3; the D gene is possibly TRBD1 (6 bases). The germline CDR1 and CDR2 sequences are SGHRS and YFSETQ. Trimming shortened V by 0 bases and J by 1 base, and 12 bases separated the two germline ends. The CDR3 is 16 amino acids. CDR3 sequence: CASSLGSGVGTDTQYF. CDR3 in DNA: TGCGCCAGCAGCTTGGGGTCAGGGGTCGGCACAGATACGCAGTATTTT.

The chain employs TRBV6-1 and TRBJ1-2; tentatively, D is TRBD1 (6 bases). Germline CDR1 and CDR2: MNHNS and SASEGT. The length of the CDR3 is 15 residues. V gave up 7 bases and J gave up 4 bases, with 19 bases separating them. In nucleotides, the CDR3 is TGTGCCAGCACCTTAGGGGGGCCGCCGTCCTATGGCTACACCTTC. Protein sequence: CASTLGGPPSYGYTF.

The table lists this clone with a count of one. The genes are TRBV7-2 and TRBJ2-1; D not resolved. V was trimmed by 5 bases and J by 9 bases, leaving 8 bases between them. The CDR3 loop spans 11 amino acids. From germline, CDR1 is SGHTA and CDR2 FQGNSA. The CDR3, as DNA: TGTGCCAGCAGCCGGTTGGGTGAGCAGTTCTTC. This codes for CASSRLGEQFF. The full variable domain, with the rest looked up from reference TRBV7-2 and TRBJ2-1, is GAGVSQSPSNKVTEKGKDVELRCDPISGHTALYWYRQSLGQGLEFLIYFQGNSAPDKSGLPSDRFSAERTGGSVSTLTIQRTQQEDSAVYLCASSRLGEQFFGPGTRLTVL.

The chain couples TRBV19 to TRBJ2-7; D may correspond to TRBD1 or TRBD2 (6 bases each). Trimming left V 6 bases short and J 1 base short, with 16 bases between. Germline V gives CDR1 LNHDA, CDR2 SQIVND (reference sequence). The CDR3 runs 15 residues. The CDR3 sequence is CASRPEGRGSYEQYF. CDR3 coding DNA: TGTGCCAGTAGGCCGGAGGGCAGGGGATCCTACGAGCAGTACTTC.

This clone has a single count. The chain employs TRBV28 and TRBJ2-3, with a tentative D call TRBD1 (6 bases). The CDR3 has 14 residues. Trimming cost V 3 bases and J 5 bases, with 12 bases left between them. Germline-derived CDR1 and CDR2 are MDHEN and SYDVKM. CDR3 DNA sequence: TGTGCCAGCAGTTTCGGGGTAGGGGGAGATACGCAGTATTTT. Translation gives CASSFGVGGDTQYF.

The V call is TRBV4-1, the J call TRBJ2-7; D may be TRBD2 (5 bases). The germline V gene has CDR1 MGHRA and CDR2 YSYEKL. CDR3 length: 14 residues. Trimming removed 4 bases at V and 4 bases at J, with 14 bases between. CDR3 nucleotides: TGCGCCAGCAGCCTGTGGGTCGGGGTTTACGAGCAGTACTTC. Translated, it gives CASSLWVGVYEQYF.

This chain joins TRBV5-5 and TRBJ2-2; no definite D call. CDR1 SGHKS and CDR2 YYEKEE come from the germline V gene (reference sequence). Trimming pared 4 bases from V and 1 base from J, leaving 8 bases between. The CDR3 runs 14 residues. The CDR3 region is CASSARRNTGELFF. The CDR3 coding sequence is TGTGCCAGCAGCGCAAGGAGGAACACCGGGGAGCTGTTTTTT.

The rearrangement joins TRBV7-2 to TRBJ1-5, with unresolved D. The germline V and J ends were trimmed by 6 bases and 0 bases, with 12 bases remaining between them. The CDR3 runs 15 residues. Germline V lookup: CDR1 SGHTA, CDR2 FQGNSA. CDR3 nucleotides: TGTGCCAGCAGATCCACAACCCGTAGCAATCAGCCCCAGCATTTT. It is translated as CASRSTTRSNQPQHF.

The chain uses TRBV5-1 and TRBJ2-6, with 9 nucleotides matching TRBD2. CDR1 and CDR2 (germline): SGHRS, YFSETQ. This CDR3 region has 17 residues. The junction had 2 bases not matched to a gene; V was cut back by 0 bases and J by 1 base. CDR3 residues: CASSLASGTSGANVLTF. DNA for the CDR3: TGCGCCAGCAGCTTGGCTAGCGGGACTTCTGGGGCCAACGTCCTGACTTTC.

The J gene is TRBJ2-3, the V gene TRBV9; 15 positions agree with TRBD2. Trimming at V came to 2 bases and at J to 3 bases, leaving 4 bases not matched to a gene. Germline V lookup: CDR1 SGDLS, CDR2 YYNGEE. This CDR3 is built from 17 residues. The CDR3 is CASSVGLAGGRTDTQYF. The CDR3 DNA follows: TGTGCCAGCAGCGTGGGACTAGCGGGAGGCCGGACAGATACGCAGTATTTT.

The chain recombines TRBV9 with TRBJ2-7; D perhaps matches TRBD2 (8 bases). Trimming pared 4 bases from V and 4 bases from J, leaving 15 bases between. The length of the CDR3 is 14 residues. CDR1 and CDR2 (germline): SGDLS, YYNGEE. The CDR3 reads CASSPGGTAYEQYF. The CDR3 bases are TGTGCCAGCAGCCCGGGAGGGACAGCATACGAGCAGTACTTC.